This section outlines one T cell receptor beta chain sequence together with its context. The CDR3 runs 14 residues. CDR1 and CDR2 from the germline V gene are SGHRS and YFSETQ. The data are from a study of monozygotic twins with inflammatory bowel disease. TCRdb re-called the 5' RACE reads and catalogs CDR3 proteins one per entry, DNA excluded. The sample data list around 380,000 distinct CDR3 sequences. The source is a human donor with ulcerative colitis or Crohn's disease, or a healthy co-twin of an affected twin (not recorded which). The material sequenced was blood. V and J are TRBV5-1 and TRBJ2-7; TCRdb's assignment of TRBD1 cannot be checked, as there is no DNA. The CDR3 is CASSLAAGPREQYF.